These 7 T cell receptor beta chains originate from one sample sequenced in a study of blood T cell repertoires in COVID-19. TCRdb keeps only in-frame clones here, not all; method: immunoSEQ multiplex PCR. Among approximately 210,000 clones listed, 85% to 90% were seen once. Sequencing input: peripheral blood. All receptors derive from a woman in her seventies with acute or convalescent COVID-19.

V usage is TRBV5-6 and J usage is TRBJ2-1; 9 bases line up with TRBD2. The trim removed 1 base at V and 10 bases at J, leaving 9 bases unmatched. In germline, CDR1 is SGHDT, CDR2 YYEEEE. This CDR3 comprises 15 residues. The CDR3 here is CASSLPTSGYSEQFF. The CDR3 DNA follows: TGTGCCAGCAGCTTGCCAACTAGCGGGTATAGCGAGCAGTTCTTC.

This chain joins TRBV28 and TRBJ1-2; 9 bases agree with TRBD1. The CDR3 is made up of 14 amino acids. After removal of 8 bases from V and 1 base from J, the junction contained 5 bases not matched to a gene. The germline CDR1 and CDR2 sequences are MDHEN and SYDVKM. The CDR3 here is CASATGGFNYGYTF. The CDR3 nucleotides read TGTGCCAGCGCCACAGGGGGCTTTAACTATGGCTACACCTTC.

The chain joins TRBV7-5 to TRBJ2-2; the D call in the table, TRBD1, was not verified against the DNA. TRBV7-5 is shown as a pseudogene. The CDR3 loop spans 15 amino acids. The CDR3 protein is CVRRRGHRNTGELFF. CDR3 DNA: TGTGTCAGAAGGCGTGGACACCGGAACACCGGGGAGCTGTTTTTT.

The CDR3: CASKPAGGPRYEQFF. The DNA for the CDR3 is TGTGCCAGCAAACCAGCGGGAGGGCCGAGATATGAGCAGTTCTTC. The rearrangement links TRBV27 to TRBJ2-1, with 10 bases that match TRBD2. J gave up 8 bases and V 7 bases, and 11 bases lay outside the gene matches. This CDR3 region has 15 residues. CDR1 MNHEY and CDR2 SMNVEV come from the germline V gene (reference sequence).

The chain carries TRBV19 and TRBJ2-6; the match to TRBD1 covers 9 bases. The CDR3 loop spans 18 amino acids. Germline lookup yields CDR1 LNHDA and CDR2 SQIVND (reference sequence). Unmatched junction bases numbered 9, after V lost 5 bases and J lost 1 base. The chain's CDR3 is CASSPRTGVGSGANVLTF. CDR3 bases: TGTGCCAGTAGTCCTCGGACAGGGGTTGGTTCTGGGGCCAACGTCCTGACTTTC.

The J gene is TRBJ2-3, the V gene TRBV4-1; D possibly corresponds to TRBD2 (5 bases). Per germline, CDR1 MGHRA and CDR2 YSYEKL. The CDR3 sequence is 16 residues long. Trimming shortened V by 1 base and J by 2 bases, and 13 bases separated the two germline ends. The CDR3 DNA follows: TGCGCCAGCAGCCAAGGTCGAGGGTCCTTCACAGATACGCAGTATTTT. It yields the protein CASSQGRGSFTDTQYF.

The chain has TRBV2 and TRBJ1-1, with unresolved D. V dropped 10 bases and J dropped 2 bases, with 17 bases sitting between them. This CDR3 region has 14 residues. Germline loops: CDR1 SNHLY, CDR2 FYNNEI. CDR3: CATSQAGLNTEAFF. As DNA, the CDR3 is TGTGCCACCAGCCAAGCAGGACTTAACACTGAAGCTTTCTTT.